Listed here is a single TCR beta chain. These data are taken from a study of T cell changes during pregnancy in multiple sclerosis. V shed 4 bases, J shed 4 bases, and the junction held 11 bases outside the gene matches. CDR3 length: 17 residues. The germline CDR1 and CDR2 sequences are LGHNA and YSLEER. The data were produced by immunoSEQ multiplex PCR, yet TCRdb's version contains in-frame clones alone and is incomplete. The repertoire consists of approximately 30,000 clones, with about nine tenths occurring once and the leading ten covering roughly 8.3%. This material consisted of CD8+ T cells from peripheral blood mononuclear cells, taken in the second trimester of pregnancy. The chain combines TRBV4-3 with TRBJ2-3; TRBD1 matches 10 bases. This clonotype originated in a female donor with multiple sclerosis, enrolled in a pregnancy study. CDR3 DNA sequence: TGCGCCAGCAGCCGGACTTTGACAGGGGGCGCACCAGATACGCAGTATTTT. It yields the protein CASSRTLTGGAPDTQYF.